This T cell receptor beta chain comes out of a study of blood T cell repertoires in COVID-19 (dated by TCRdb to the early 2020s). Background on the whole study: Samples from collaborators originated in the United States, Italy and Spain and spanned both the acute and convalescent phases of COVID-19. Deeply sampled blood TCRbeta repertoires from subjects exposed to, actively infected with, or recovered from COVID-19 were included in the dataset. The samples were drawn from two sources: the first 160 participants of the ongoing ImmuneRACE study, and 950 to 1,500 subjects contributed by 6 global collaborators. The repertoires were released in a freely available public database intended as a resource for research on the immune response to SARS-CoV-2. The prospective study material was composed of cDNA or gDNA derived from T cells, B-cell-depleted T cells, or PBMCs. Where available, HLA class I and class II types were obtained from metadata supplied by the sample provider rather than from assay-based typing. The sample metadata nearly always contained a de-identified subject ID, COVID-19 status, age in years and sex. The investigation overall reported the following: Clinical and demographic metadata were provided uncurated, with the amount varying by source and participant.

Between the V and J ends, shortened by 11 bases and 4 bases respectively, the junction contains 14 bases. The CDR3 sequence holds 12 residues, the cysteine and phenylalanine included. Here the CDR3 DNA is all that survives: 36 bases in frame from base 1. The CDR1 and CDR2 encoded by the germline V gene (reference sequence) are LNHDA and SQIVND. At one collaborating source in Seattle, patients were enrolled during active infection and were followed longitudinally through the course of disease. Whole blood was collected in K2EDTA tubes by collaborating institutions according to the institutions' own protocols. For TCRbeta analysis, collaborators shipped samples in one of three forms: frozen whole blood, isolated PBMCs, or DNA extracted from either of those sample types. Worth noting for this clone: What antigen it recognizes has not been identified. No quality values exist for individual bases; no much larger clone is one base distant.

TCRbeta CDR3 regions were amplified from genomic DNA by means of the immunoSEQ Assay, a bias-controlled multiplex PCR. The paper's data handling went like this. The number of nucleated cells in each sample was estimated from the amplification of reference gene primers within the assay. To quantify the absolute abundance of each unique TCRbeta CDR3 rearrangement, sequence reads were collapsed and filtered. For each sample, productive Simpson clonality was calculated as the square root of Simpson's diversity index over productive rearrangements. Entries here come from immuneACCESS through TCRdb and include only in-frame sequences with V and J called. Some clones fail to appear in such tables; in the studies checked, an unresolved V gene covers under half of the shortfall, and the cause of the remainder is unknown. The V and J calls and clone size come from that table; D and trimming were worked out from the DNA. Recorded for this sample are approximately 150,000 clones; less than 90% of them occurred a single time. Clones ranked in the top ten supply around 9% of the sample.

The TCR was taken from a young man with COVID-19, enrolled during active disease. Specimen: peripheral blood. The chain is made from TRBV19 and TRBJ1-2; a tentative D match to TRBD1 spans 6 bases. The encoded CDR3 is CASTGLFYGYTF. The DNA sequence is as follows: TGTGCCTCGACAGGCCTCTTCTATGGCTACACCTTC.